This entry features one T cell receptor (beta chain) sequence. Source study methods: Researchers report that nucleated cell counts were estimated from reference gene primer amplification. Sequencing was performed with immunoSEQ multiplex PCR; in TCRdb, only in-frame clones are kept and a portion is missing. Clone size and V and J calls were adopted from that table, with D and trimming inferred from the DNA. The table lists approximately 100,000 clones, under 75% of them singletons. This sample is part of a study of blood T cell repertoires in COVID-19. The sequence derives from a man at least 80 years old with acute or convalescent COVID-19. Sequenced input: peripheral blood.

CDR3 in amino acids: CASSRTGHRDYGYTF. The CDR3 DNA sequence: TGTGCCAGCAGTAGGACAGGCCATCGGGACTATGGCTACACCTTC. V gene TRBV27 combines with J gene TRBJ1-2; TRBD1 agrees at 7 bases. The CDR3 consists of 15 residues. The junction had 9 bases not matched to a gene; V was cut back by 5 bases and J by 3 bases. Germline values: CDR1 MNHEY, CDR2 SMNVEV (reference sequence).